A selection of T cell receptor beta chains follows, all from one sample in a study of cytomegalovirus exposure and HLA in healthy donors. Data came from immunoSEQ multiplex PCR; TCRdb stores just in-frame clones and leaves some out. In the table there are 150,000 to 200,000 clones, about three quarters of which are singletons. The sequencing sample was made of PBMCs. The receptors come from a woman in her thirties or forties in good health and CMV-seronegative. Each CDR3 is given with its conserved first and last residue. A D gene is named only where the DNA matches it firmly. Clone size is given for some rows only: seen once, a few or many times, or a class if the clone is expanded.

>few|TRBV11-2|TRBD2|TRBJ2-1
TGTGCCAGCAGCTGGCGGACTAGCGGTTACAATGAGCAGTTCTTC
CASSWRTSGYNEQFF
>-|TRBV6-5|TRBD1|TRBJ1-6
TGTGCCAGCAGGGGACAGCAAATTTCACCCCTCCACTTT
CASRGQQISPLHF
>-|TRBV27|TRBD1|TRBJ1-1
TGTGCCAGCAGTTCACAGGGGGCAGGTAAGAACACTGAAGCTTTCTTT
CASSSQGAGKNTEAFF
>-|TRBV19|TRBD2|TRBJ2-3
TGTGCCAGTAGTCCCGGACTAGCGTCCTCCACAGATACGCAGTATTTT
CASSPGLASSTDTQYF
>-|TRBV5-6|-|TRBJ1-1
TGTGCCAGCAGCTTTGGCGGCACTGAAGCTTTCTTT
CASSFGGTEAFF
>-|TRBV30|-|TRBJ1-1
TGTGCCTGCTTTCAGAACGCTGAAGCTTTCTTT
CACFQNAEAFF
>once|TRBV27|TRBD2|TRBJ2-1
TGTGCCAGCAGTTTAACCCAGGTAGCGGGAGTCTCCTACAATGAGCAGTTCTTC
CASSLTQVAGVSYNEQFF
>-|TRBV27|-|TRBJ1-5
TGTGCCAGCAGTTCGTCCGGTCAGCCCCAGCATTTT
CASSSSGQPQHF
>-|TRBV5-6|-|TRBJ2-1
TGTGCCAGCAGCAAGGGGACTGAATGGAATGAGCAGTTCTTC
CASSKGTEWNEQFF
>-|TRBV9|TRBD2|TRBJ2-1
TGTGCCAGCAGTAGCGGGAGCGGGGAGTACAATGAGCAGTTCTTC
CASSSGSGEYNEQFF
>-|TRBV30|TRBD1|TRBJ1-2
TGTGCCTGGAGTGTAAGGGGGCGCTTCTTTGGCTACACCTTC
CAWSVRGRFFGYTF
>-|TRBV6-1|-|TRBJ1-5
TGTGCCAGTACCCTAAGGACAGCAGATCAGCCCCAGCATTTT
CASTLRTADQPQHF
>-|TRBV29-1|-|TRBJ2-1
TGCAGCGGAAACCGGGAAGGGGGCTACAATGAGCAGTTCTTC
CSGNREGGYNEQFF
>-|TRBV7-7|TRBD2|TRBJ2-1
TGTGCTAGCAGCTTGGCGGGAGGGCCATACAATGAGCAGTTCTTC
CASSLAGGPYNEQFF
>-|TRBV25-1|TRBD2|TRBJ2-1
TGTGCCAGCAGTGAATATGAGTCTAGCGGGAGCTATGAGCAGTTCTTC
CASSEYESSGSYEQFF
>-|TRBV4-3|-|TRBJ2-2
TGCGCCAGCAGCCAATTGACTAGATCCACCGGGGAGCTGTTTTTT
CASSQLTRSTGELFF
>-|TRBV19|TRBD2|TRBJ2-3
TGTGCCAGTAGTATTAGGGCGGGAGCAGATACGCAGTATTTT
CASSIRAGADTQYF
>-|TRBV28|-|TRBJ2-2
TGTGCCGTCAGGGTTGGGAACACCGGGGAGCTGTTTTTT
CAVRVGNTGELFF
>-|TRBV18|-|TRBJ1-5
TGTGCCAGCTCAGGAGGCTCTGCGATAGATCAGCCCCAGCATTTT
CASSGGSAIDQPQHF
>few|TRBV11-3|TRBD1|TRBJ2-1
TGTGCCAGCAGCACCAGACAGGGGGCGAGGGCCTACAATGAGCAGTTCTTC
CASSTRQGARAYNEQFF
>-|TRBV5-1|-|TRBJ1-2
TGCGCCAGCAGTGCTGAGGGCTACACCTTC
CASSAEGYTF
>-|TRBV4-1|-|TRBJ1-3
TGCGCCAGCAGCCAGCTGACAGCCTCTGGAAACACCATATATTTT
CASSQLTASGNTIYF
>-|TRBV6-1|-|TRBJ1-6
TGTGCCAGCACTTATTATCAGACAAATAATTCACCCCTCCACTTT
CASTYYQTNNSPLHF
>once|TRBV4-3|TRBD2|TRBJ2-3
TGCGCCAGCAGCCAGAACGGGAGGGCCATGATAGATACGCAGTATTTT
CASSQNGRAMIDTQYF
>-|TRBV7-9|-|TRBJ2-5
TGTGCCAGCAGCTTAGAATTTGTGGGGCCCCAAGAGACCCAGTACTTC
CASSLEFVGPQETQYF
>-|TRBV5-1|-|TRBJ2-2
TGCGCCAGCAGCTCGTCGTATCTTATACTATCCGGGGAGCTGTTTTTT
CASSSSYLILSGELFF
>-|TRBV5-6|-|TRBJ1-1
TGTGCCAGCAGCTGGGGCCCACAGGGAATGGGCACTGAAGCTTTCTTT
CASSWGPQGMGTEAFF
>-|TRBV28|-|TRBJ1-1
TGTGCCAGCAAATCTAACACTGAAGCTTTCTTT
CASKSNTEAFF
>-|TRBV18|TRBD2|TRBJ2-7
TGTGCCAGCTCGTCCGGGACTAGCGGGAGAGAGCAGTACTTC
CASSSGTSGREQYF
>-|TRBV5-1|TRBD1|TRBJ1-2
TGCGCCAGCAGCTGGGCGGGACAGGGTTCGGGTGGCTACACCTTC
CASSWAGQGSGGYTF
>-|TRBV6-5|-|TRBJ2-1
TGTGCCAGCAGGACACCGGGAGAGCAGTTCTTC
CASRTPGEQFF
>-|TRBV6-5|TRBD1|TRBJ2-7
TGTGCCAGCAGTCGGGACAGATCCTACGAGCAGTACTTC
CASSRDRSYEQYF
>-|TRBV30|TRBD2|TRBJ2-1
TGTGCCTGGAGTGGAGCTAGCGGGATGGGGGATGAGCAGTTCTTC
CAWSGASGMGDEQFF
>few|TRBV6-5|TRBD2|TRBJ2-7
TGTGCCAGCAGTTACACTAGCGGGAGCTCCTACGAGCAGTACTTC
CASSYTSGSSYEQYF
>-|TRBV4-3|TRBD2|TRBJ2-3
TGCGCCAGCAGCCTCGGTAACGGGGGGGGCACAGATACGCAGTATTTT
CASSLGNGGGTDTQYF
>once|TRBV10-3|TRBD2|TRBJ2-1
TGTGCCATCAGTGGATCGGCGGGAGGGACCTACAATGAGCAGTTCTTC
CAISGSAGGTYNEQFF
>once|TRBV6-5|-|TRBJ1-1
TGTGCCACCTTTACGTTTGGGAGGGCTGAAGCTTTCTTT
CATFTFGRAEAFF
>once|TRBV5-1|-|TRBJ2-2
TGCGCCAGCAGCTTGGCTGAGGGCCCGAACACCGGGGAGCTGTTTTTT
CASSLAEGPNTGELFF
>-|TRBV15|TRBD1|TRBJ2-5
TGTGCCACCAGCAGATCCACAGGGGGTCAAGAGACCCAGTACTTC
CATSRSTGGQETQYF
>-|TRBV6-6|-|TRBJ2-7
TGTGCCAGCAGTACCCGAGGGAGCGACACCTACGAGCAGTACTTC
CASSTRGSDTYEQYF
>-|TRBV25-1|-|TRBJ2-1
TGTGCCAGCAGTGAATGGGGCGCCGGCCTTCTCAATGAGCAGTTCTTC
CASSEWGAGLLNEQFF
>-|TRBV7-9|-|TRBJ2-2
TGTGCCAGCAGCTTAACAGGGAGCACCGGGGAGCTGTTTTTT
CASSLTGSTGELFF
>-|TRBV11-2|TRBD1|TRBJ1-1
TGTGCCAGCAGCTTACCTCAGGGGGTCACTGAAGCTTTCTTT
CASSLPQGVTEAFF
>-|TRBV19|TRBD2|TRBJ2-1
TGTGCCAGTTGGGGACTAGCGGGAGGGCCCCGCAATGAGCAGTTCTTC
CASWGLAGGPRNEQFF
>-|TRBV6-5|-|TRBJ1-2
TGTGCCAGCACCCTAGGAGGGAATGGCTACACCTTC
CASTLGGNGYTF
>-|TRBV2|TRBD2|TRBJ2-3
TGTGCCAGCAGTGACCTAGCGGGAGGATATGATACGCAGTATTTT
CASSDLAGGYDTQYF
>-|TRBV9|TRBD2|TRBJ2-3
TGTGCCAGCAGCGTAGGTAGAACTAGCGGGATCACAGATACGCAGTATTTT
CASSVGRTSGITDTQYF
>-|TRBV7-9|-|TRBJ2-3
TGTGCCAGCAGCCCCGAAGGGGAAACGCAGTATTTT
CASSPEGETQYF
>-|TRBV5-1|TRBD2|TRBJ2-1
TGCGCCAGCAGACCTAGCGGGAGCTCCTACAATGAGCAGTTCTTC
CASRPSGSSYNEQFF
>once|TRBV5-1|-|TRBJ1-1
TGCGCCAGCAGCTCCACGGGGGTTACTGAAGCTTTCTTT
CASSSTGVTEAFF
>-|TRBV30|-|TRBJ2-2
TGTGCCTGGGGACCTCAATCGGGGTTGACCGGGGAGCTGTTTTTT
CAWGPQSGLTGELFF
>-|TRBV5-1|TRBD2|TRBJ2-3
TGCGCCAGCAGCTCTACCGGGACTAGCGGGGCCTCAACGCAGTATTTT
CASSSTGTSGASTQYF
>once|TRBV7-8|-|TRBJ2-7
TGTGCCAGCAGCTCGGCCTACGAGCAGTACTTC
CASSSAYEQYF
>-|TRBV9|TRBD1|TRBJ1-2
TGTGCCAGCAGCGACTTGACAGGGGGCGCGGACTATGGCTACACCTTC
CASSDLTGGADYGYTF
>-|TRBV29-1|-|TRBJ2-3
TGCAGCGTTCGCGGCGGGGCTACAGATACGCAGTATTTT
CSVRGGATDTQYF
>-|TRBV4-3|TRBD2|TRBJ2-1
TGCGCCAGCAGCCAAGTCCCCGGGGGGACTAGCGGGAGGGACGAGCAGTTCTTC
CASSQVPGGTSGRDEQFF
>-|TRBV18|-|TRBJ1-4
TGTGCCAGCTCACCCACGACGGGGACAATAAGTGAAAAACTGTTTTTT
CASSPTTGTISEKLFF
>-|TRBV7-6|-|TRBJ1-2
TGTGCCAGCAGCTTACCGCCCAGCGGGCTTCATGGCTACACCTTC
CASSLPPSGLHGYTF